Below are 19 T cell receptor beta chains sequenced from a single sample in a study of T cell repertoires in cytomegalovirus infection. One entry per CDR3 protein results from TCRdb running MiXCR on the reads. Found here are under 800,000 distinct CDR3 sequences, roughly 24% of them singletons; the top ten hold 8%. The sequenced sample consisted of CD8+ T cells from PBMCs. The receptors were gathered from a human donor in good health (CMV status not recorded). Some clones in this sample may be carry-over from other donors' samples.

This clonotype was observed at least ten times. The chain uses TRBV7-2 and TRBJ1-1, with 11 bases matching TRBD1. The CDR3 totals 15 residues. The V and J ends lost 5 bases and 1 base, in that order; junction bases with no gene match: 3. Per germline, CDR1 SGHTA and CDR2 FQGNSA. The CDR3 DNA reads as TGTGCCAGCAGCGGGACAGGGGGGCGGAACACTGAAGCTTTCTTT. The encoded protein is CASSGTGGRNTEAFF.

In its sample, this clonotype was seen many times. The chain links TRBV5-6 to TRBJ1-1; D remains ambiguous. Germline lookup yields CDR1 SGHDT and CDR2 YYEEEE. The CDR3 totals 13 residues. Trimming took 5 bases from V and 0 from J, leaving 8 bases between them. As DNA, the CDR3 is TGTGCCAGCAGGGCTCGGATGAACACTGAAGCTTTCTTT. Amino acid sequence: CASRARMNTEAFF.

This clonotype appeared a few times. This chain joins TRBV7-9 and TRBJ2-7, with 8 bases fitting TRBD2. The CDR3 is 18 residues long. Germline V gene sequence: CDR1 SEHNR, CDR2 FQNEAQ (reference sequence). With V trimmed by 2 bases and J by 0 bases, 12 bases remained unmatched. The CDR3 DNA sequence: TGTGCCAGCAGCTTATTAGGCGCGGGGGGACCCGGCTCCTACGAGCAGTACTTC. Encoded protein: CASSLLGAGGPGSYEQYF. Full variable domain (remainder filled in from reference TRBV7-9 and TRBJ2-7): DTGVSQNPRHKITKRGQNVTFRCDPISEHNRLYWYRQTLGQGPEFLTYFQNEAQLEKSRLLSDRFSAERPKGSFSTLEIQRTEQGDSAMYLCASSLLGAGGPGSYEQYFGPGTRLTVT.

The table lists this clonotype with many counts. V usage is TRBV23-1 and J usage is TRBJ2-5; D might be TRBD1 (6 bases). TRBV23-1 belongs to the ORF category, with a function that is uncertain. CDR3 length: 12 residues. V lost 8 bases and J 2 bases, leaving 9 bases between the germline ends. This CDR3 reads CASRRGQETQYF. The CDR3, as DNA: TGCGCCAGCCGCAGGGGTCAAGAGACCCAGTACTTC.

The table lists this clonotype with a few counts. This rearrangement joins TRBV20-1 to TRBJ2-1; D gene ambiguous. The V gene's germline CDR1 is DFQATT and CDR2 SNEGSKA (reference sequence). Deletions cut 0 bases from V and 7 bases from J, with 13 bases between. CDR3 length: 14 residues. CDR3: CSARDLTDYNEQFF. DNA for the CDR3: TGCAGTGCTAGAGATCTTACCGATTATAATGAGCAGTTCTTC.

In its sample, this clonotype was seen many times. The rearrangement joins TRBV7-9 to TRBJ1-1; D not resolved. The CDR3 totals 15 residues. V gave up 6 bases and J gave up 1 base, with 15 bases separating them. The germline V gene encodes CDR1 SEHNR and CDR2 FQNEAQ (reference sequence). DNA for the CDR3: TGTGCCAGCAGTACAAGGGAATTGGGGAACACTGAAGCTTTCTTT. Translation: CASSTRELGNTEAFF.

Turning to this clonotype: A much larger clonotype is one base distant, so this may be a read error. The chain carries TRBV7-2 and TRBJ1-2, with 7 nucleotides matching TRBD1. This CDR3 region has 12 residues. CDR1 and CDR2 (germline): SGHTA, FQGNSA. CDR3: CVSYQGVYGYTF. The CDR3 DNA sequence: TGTGTCAGCTACCAGGGGGTCTATGGCTACACCTTC. Full variable domain (missing parts from reference TRBV7-2 and TRBJ1-2): GAGVSQSPSNKVTEKGKDVELRCDPISGHTALYWYRQSLGQGLEFLIYFQGNSAPDKSGLPSDRFSAERTGGSVSTLTIQRTQQEDSAVYLCVSYQGVYGYTFGSGTRLTVV.

As concerns this clonotype: A much larger clone lies one base from this, so it may be a read error. This chain connects TRBV7-4 to TRBJ1-4, with no clear D. The CDR3 runs to 13 residues. CDR1 is SGHVT and CDR2 is SQSDAQ in the germline V gene. V lost 7 bases, J lost 3 bases, and 9 bases lay in between. The CDR3 reads CASMRFPNEKLFF. In nucleotides, the CDR3 is TGTGCCAGCATGAGGTTTCCTAATGAAAAACTGTTTTTT.

This clonotype occurred many times. V usage is TRBV27 and J usage is TRBJ2-2, with D unresolved. The germline V gene encodes CDR1 MNHEY and CDR2 SMNVEV (reference sequence). CDR3 size: 14 residues. V lost 5 bases, J lost 1 base, and 8 bases lay in between. CDR3 nucleotide sequence: TGTGCCAGCAGTAAAAGGGAGAACACCGGGGAGCTGTTTTTT. Protein product: CASSKRENTGELFF.

The table lists this clonotype with a few counts. The chain has TRBV24-1 and TRBJ2-5; D not certain. CDR3 size: 12 residues. Germline values: CDR1 KGHDR, CDR2 SFDVKD. V was pared by 7 bases and J by 4 bases, with 9 bases between. CDR3 nucleotides: TGTGCCACCAGCCTGGTAGGAGAGACCCAGTACTTC. It translates to CATSLVGETQYF.

This clonotype was found many times. The chain uses TRBV10-3 and TRBJ2-7; D tentatively fits TRBD1 or TRBD2 (5 bases each). The V gene lost 5 bases and the J gene lost 3 bases, with 23 bases spanning the gap. CDR1 and CDR2 (germline): ENHRY, SYGVKD. The CDR3 sequence is 17 residues long. The CDR3 sequence: CAISPSFDGTGFYEQYF. The CDR3 DNA reads TGTGCCATCAGTCCTTCTTTCGACGGGACCGGCTTCTACGAGCAGTACTTC.

This clonotype was picked up many times. The genes are TRBV12-3 or TRBV12-4 and TRBJ1-5; the D gene is possibly TRBD1 (6 bases). With 6 bases removed from V and 0 bases from J, the gap between germline ends came to 18 bases. The CDR3 runs to 17 residues. The CDR3 spells CASSLTTGPTSNQPQHF. Written as DNA, the CDR3 is TGTGCCAGCAGCCTCACTACAGGGCCTACTAGCAATCAGCCCCAGCATTTT.

This clonotype occurred a few times. This sequence joins TRBV9 and TRBJ2-5, with TRBD2 as a possible D gene (6 bases). V was shortened by 4 bases and J by 2 bases, with 18 bases between the two germline ends. The germline CDR1 and CDR2 sequences are SGDLS and YYNGEE. The CDR3 covers 16 residues. In nucleotides, the CDR3 is TGTGCCAGCAGCCCTCGCTCAGGCGGGGTTCAAGAGACCCAGTACTTC. Encoded protein: CASSPRSGGVQETQYF.

This chain links TRBV4-1 with TRBJ2-1; no definite D call. Germline assignment: CDR1 MGHRA and CDR2 YSYEKL. The V end lost 0 bases, the J end lost 3 bases, and 9 bases lay between the germline ends. The CDR3 totals 15 residues. The CDR3 loop is CASSQDLANYNEQFF. CDR3 DNA: TGCGCCAGCAGCCAAGATCTGGCAAACTACAATGAGCAGTTCTTC.

This clonotype was observed a handful of times. The chain joins TRBV11-2 to TRBJ2-3, with D possibly matching TRBD2 (5 bases). This CDR3 is built from 13 residues. The germline gives CDR1 SGHAT, CDR2 FQNNGV. Trimming took 5 bases from V and 6 from J, leaving 12 bases between them. CDR3 sequence (DNA): TGTGCCAGCAGCACCACTAGTTCGGATACGCAGTATTTT. It is translated as CASSTTSSDTQYF.

This clonotype occurred many times. V is TRBV7-9 and J is TRBJ2-5; 9 bases line up with TRBD1. Germline V gene data show CDR1 as SEHNR and CDR2 as FQNEAQ (reference sequence). The CDR3 runs to 16 residues. With V trimmed by 11 bases and J by 4 bases, 17 bases remained unmatched. The DNA of the CDR3 is TGTGCCGAAGCGGTAACAGGGGGCAAGTTCGGAGAGACCCAGTACTTC. Protein: CAEAVTGGKFGETQYF.

This clonotype was seen many times. This CDR3 reads CASSLNWRGSGQETQYF. The CDR3 DNA is TGTGCCAGCAGCTTAAATTGGCGGGGATCGGGGCAAGAGACCCAGTACTTC. The chain links TRBV7-2 to TRBJ2-5; maybe TRBD2 (6 bases). Germline CDR1 and CDR2: SGHTA and FQGNSA. The CDR3 sequence is 17 residues long. The V end was cut by 2 bases, the J end by 2 bases, with 18 bases between.

V and J are TRBV28 and TRBJ2-1, with D uncertain. Trimming left V 4 bases short and J 9 bases short, with 16 bases between. The length of the CDR3 is 14 residues. Germline V gene data show CDR1 as MDHEN and CDR2 as SYDVKM. CDR3 amino acids: CASSSPSSRFEQFF. The CDR3 bases are TGTGCCAGCAGTTCCCCTTCGAGCAGGTTTGAGCAGTTCTTC.

The chain links TRBV12-5 to TRBJ2-1; 10 bases align to TRBD1. The CDR3 contains 13 residues. Germline loops: CDR1 LGHNT, CDR2 FRNRAP. Trimming at V came to 1 base and at J to 14 bases, leaving 5 bases not matched to a gene. CDR3 coding DNA: TGTGCTAGTGGTTTGGGGGGGACAGGGGAAGAGTTCTTC. Protein product: CASGLGGTGEEFF.